The rows below give T cell receptor beta chains drawn from one sample of a study of cytomegalovirus exposure and HLA in healthy donors. The method was immunoSEQ multiplex PCR; TCRdb's version includes in-frame clones alone and lacks a portion of them. The table has 100,000 or so clones, around 78% seen once. The sequencing input was PBMCs. Receptors originate from a man in his forties or fifties in good health and CMV-seronegative. Both conserved end residues are part of each CDR3. Fields, in order: J gene, clone size, D gene, V gene, CDR3 DNA, CDR3 protein. D genes are given only for firm matches. Part of the rows lack a size; the others show once, few, many or a class for expanded clones.

>TRBJ2-7|few|TRBD2|TRBV5-1
TGCGCCAGCAGCTTGTCGAGTGGGGGAGGGTCCTACGAGCAGTACTTC
CASSLSSGGGSYEQYF
>TRBJ2-7|NA|TRBD1|TRBV2
TGTGCCAGCAGGGGGGACAGGGCGGCCGAGCAGTACTTC
CASRGDRAAEQYF
>TRBJ1-2|NA|TRBD1|TRBV12-5
TGTGCTAGTGCCTTCGGGACAGGGGCGGACTATGGCTACACCTTC
CASAFGTGADYGYTF
>TRBJ1-5|NA|TRBD1|TRBV7-9
TGTGCCACCGCGGTCGGGACGGGACAGATAAATCAGCCCCAGCATTTT
CATAVGTGQINQPQHF
>TRBJ1-1|NA|NA|TRBV5-4
TGTGCCAGCACCCTAGCGTCCAGGAACACTGAAGCTTTCTTT
CASTLASRNTEAFF
>TRBJ2-7|NA|NA|TRBV11-2
TGTGCCAGCAGCTTAGTTTCAGGTCAGGACGAGCAGTACTTC
CASSLVSGQDEQYF
>TRBJ2-7|few|TRBD1|TRBV2
TGTGGAGAGGGGACAGGACACTCCTACGAGCAGTACTTC
CGEGTGHSYEQYF
>TRBJ2-7|NA|TRBD1|TRBV7-2
TGTGCCAGCAGCCCTTATTGGTCGACAGGGGGTTCCTACGAGCAGTACTTC
CASSPYWSTGGSYEQYF
>TRBJ2-7|NA|TRBD1|TRBV25-1
TGTGCCTCGGGACAGGCGACCTACGAGCAGTACTTC
CASGQATYEQYF
>TRBJ2-2|NA|TRBD2|TRBV28
TGTGCCAGCCAACTTAGCGGGCTCGGGGAGCTGTTTTTT
CASQLSGLGELFF
>TRBJ2-2|few|NA|TRBV9
TGTGCCAGCAGCTACTTGGGAGGCGGGGAGCTGTTTTTT
CASSYLGGGELFF
>TRBJ1-2|NA|TRBD1|TRBV2
TGTGCCAGCACTTACGACTACAGGGGGAGGAGTGGGTACTACACCTTC
CASTYDYRGRSGYYTF
>TRBJ1-1|NA|NA|TRBV19
TGTGCCAGTAGCCAGGGGTCGGTAACTGAAGCTTTCTTT
CASSQGSVTEAFF
>TRBJ1-6|NA|NA|TRBV5-1
TGCGCCAGCAGCTTGGGTGGCAGGGATAATTCACCCCTCCACTTT
CASSLGGRDNSPLHF
>TRBJ1-6|NA|TRBD1|TRBV19
TGTGCCAGTAGTGTCCTCCGGGACAGGGGCTCACCCCTCCACTTT
CASSVLRDRGSPLHF
>TRBJ2-1|NA|TRBD2|TRBV7-9
TGTTCCAGCAGCTCTCCGGGACTAGGAGCTGAGCAGTTCTTC
CSSSSPGLGAEQFF
>TRBJ2-3|NA|TRBD1|TRBV19
TGTGCCAGTAGGTCCCGACAGGGGGGCACAGATACGCAGTATTTT
CASRSRQGGTDTQYF
>TRBJ2-1|NA|TRBD1|TRBV19
TGTGCCAGTAGTCGAACAGGGGTGAACTACAATGAGCAGTTCTTC
CASSRTGVNYNEQFF
>TRBJ1-1|NA|TRBD1|TRBV18
TGTGCCAGCTCAAATTACGCAACAGGGGCAGGAGGGTCTGAAGCTTTCTTT
CASSNYATGAGGSEAFF
>TRBJ2-7|NA|NA|TRBV5-5
TGTGCCAGCAGCTTGGGACAGGGAGGATACGAGCAGTACTTC
CASSLGQGGYEQYF
>TRBJ2-7|once|TRBD1|TRBV19
TGTGCCAGTAGTATACTTCCCGGGACCACAGGGGGGGAGCAGTACTTC
CASSILPGTTGGEQYF
>TRBJ2-1|NA|TRBD2|TRBV6-1
TGTGCCAGCAGTGATGGTAGGCGGGGGAGTCCCTACAATGAGCAGTTCTTC
CASSDGRRGSPYNEQFF
>TRBJ1-1|NA|NA|TRBV7-9
TGTTCCAGCAGCTCGTGGCTCGGGGGTAAGACTGAAGCTTTCTTT
CSSSSWLGGKTEAFF
>TRBJ1-6|once|TRBD1|TRBV28
TGTGCCAGCAGTTTGTCCGGGACAGAAAATTCACCCCTCCACTTT
CASSLSGTENSPLHF
>TRBJ2-1|NA|NA|TRBV6-5
TGTGCCAGCAGTCCTGGGAGGTCCTACAATGAGCAGTTCTTC
CASSPGRSYNEQFF
>TRBJ2-7|NA|TRBD1|TRBV27
TGTGCCAGCAGTTGGGGACAGCAAGGGGTCTACGAGCAGTACTTC
CASSWGQQGVYEQYF
>TRBJ2-2|NA|TRBD2|TRBV7-9
TGTGCCAGCATCAACGGCGGGGGGGAAAACACCGGGGAGCTGTTTTTT
CASINGGGENTGELFF
>TRBJ2-1|NA|TRBD2|TRBV18
TGTGCCAGCTCACCGACCCTCTTAACTAGCGGGGGGAACAATGAGCAGTTCTTC
CASSPTLLTSGGNNEQFF
>TRBJ2-7|once|NA|TRBV6-1
TGTGCCAGCAGTGAAGCGTGGGGGCCCGGCAGCTACGAGCAGTACTTC
CASSEAWGPGSYEQYF
>TRBJ2-2|NA|NA|TRBV5-1
TGCGCCAGCAGCTTGGGACCGGGACAAGCAGGGGAGCTGTTTTTT
CASSLGPGQAGELFF
>TRBJ1-5|few|NA|TRBV7-9
TGTGCCAGCAGCTTAAGGGCAGGGGATCAGCCCCAGCATTTT
CASSLRAGDQPQHF
>TRBJ2-2|NA|NA|TRBV7-9
TGTGCCAGCAGCTTAGCGAACCGGGGCGGGGCCGGGGAGCTGTTTTTT
CASSLANRGGAGELFF
>TRBJ2-5|once|NA|TRBV6-1
TGTGCCAGCAGGGAGATGTGGCAAGAGACCCAGTACTTC
CASREMWQETQYF
>TRBJ1-2|few|TRBD1|TRBV10-3
TGTGCCATCAGGATCCGGGACAGGGATCACTATGGCTACACCTTC
CAIRIRDRDHYGYTF
>TRBJ1-6|NA|NA|TRBV7-9
TGTGCCAGCAGCTTAGACGCAGGTCCGAATTCACCCCTCCACTTT
CASSLDAGPNSPLHF
>TRBJ1-6|NA|TRBD1|TRBV18
TGTGCCAGCTCACTTGGACAGGGGGCAAATTCACCCCTCCACTTT
CASSLGQGANSPLHF
>TRBJ1-5|NA|TRBD1|TRBV2
TGTGCCAGCCAGGCCAGGACAGGGAGCAATCAGCCCCAGCATTTT
CASQARTGSNQPQHF
>TRBJ1-5|NA|TRBD1|TRBV4-3
TGCGCCAGCAGCCAAGACCTCCGGGACAGCGGATATCAGCCCCAGCATTTT
CASSQDLRDSGYQPQHF
>TRBJ2-1|few|TRBD2|TRBV7-3
TGTGCCAGCAGCTTGGGACTAGCGGAAAACAATGAGCAGTTCTTC
CASSLGLAENNEQFF
>TRBJ1-2|NA|TRBD1|TRBV18
TGTGCCAGCTCACCACAATTAGGGACAGGGGATGGCTACACCTTC
CASSPQLGTGDGYTF
>TRBJ1-2|NA|TRBD1|TRBV5-1
TGCGCCAGCAGCCCTACAGGGGGCTGGGATGGCTACACCTTC
CASSPTGGWDGYTF
>TRBJ1-5|NA|NA|TRBV19
TGTGCCGCGAAAAGACGTCAGGGCCTTAATCAGCCCCAGCATTTT
CAAKRRQGLNQPQHF
>TRBJ1-2|NA|NA|TRBV18
TGTGCCAGCTCACCAGGAGCTAACTATGGCTACACCTTC
CASSPGANYGYTF
>TRBJ2-3|NA|NA|TRBV5-1
TGCGCCAGCAGACCTGGCCTAGCGACTGGCACAGATACGCAGTATTTT
CASRPGLATGTDTQYF
>TRBJ2-5|NA|NA|TRBV10-3
TGTGCCATCAGTGAGTCGACAGGCCAAGAGACCCAGTACTTC
CAISESTGQETQYF
>TRBJ1-3|NA|NA|TRBV19
TGTGCCAGTAGCGAGCTGAACACCATATATTTT
CASSELNTIYF
>TRBJ2-7|NA|NA|TRBV30
TGTGCCTGGGGAGGGCCGGAGACAAACTCCTACGAGCAGTACTTC
CAWGGPETNSYEQYF
>TRBJ1-2|NA|TRBD1|TRBV7-3
TGTGCCAGCAGCGCAGGACAGGGCGGGCATGGCTACACCTTC
CASSAGQGGHGYTF
>TRBJ1-6|NA|NA|TRBV6-6
TGTGCCAGCGGGGGGGGCTTGGGTAATTCACCCCTCCACTTT
CASGGGLGNSPLHF